This TCR beta chain emerged from a study of blood T cell repertoires in COVID-19. Study overall: The United States, Italy and Spain provided the acute and convalescent COVID-19 samples. PBMCs, B-cell-depleted T cells, or T cells provided the cDNA or gDNA that made up the material.

In the original processing: Cell counts per sample came from amplifying reference gene primers. The protocol was immunoSEQ multiplex PCR, while the TCRdb copy is restricted to in-frame clones and leaves out a portion. For V, J and clone size, that table is used; D and trimming come from the DNA. Among about half a million clones listed, 70% to 90% were seen once. V trimming: 5 bases; J trimming: 3 bases; junction bases outside the gene matches: 7. The germline CDR1 and CDR2 sequences are SGHTA and FQGTGA. The CDR3 extends over 15 amino acids. Material: peripheral blood. The J gene is TRBJ2-1, the V gene TRBV7-3; TRBD2 matches 7 bases. The receptor was isolated from a human donor in a cohort sampled during active COVID-19. The CDR3 nucleotides read TGTGCCAGCAGCAAGCGACTAGCAGGCTACAATGAGCAGTTCTTC. This translates into CASSKRLAGYNEQFF.